The 22 T cell receptor beta chains below come from one sample, sequenced in a study of blood T cell repertoires in COVID-19. Sequenced by immunoSEQ multiplex PCR; TCRdb stores in-frame clones only, minus some. The profile shows 200,000 to 250,000 clones, roughly four fifths of them singletons. The material sequenced was PBMCs or T cells enriched from blood (not recorded which). Every receptor here comes from a woman aged 60-75 years who had recovered from COVID-19.

The rearrangement links TRBV29-1 to TRBJ2-3; 10 bases are shared with TRBD2. Germline CDR1 reads SQVTM; CDR2 reads ANQGSEA. The J segment lost 0 bases and the V segment lost 8 bases, leaving 11 bases of the junction unmatched. This CDR3 comprises 16 residues. In nucleotides, the CDR3 is TGCAGCACAGCACCTAGCGGGGGCCCTAGCACAGATACGCAGTATTTT. Encoded protein: CSTAPSGGPSTDTQYF.

The chain carries TRBV5-1 and TRBJ2-1; TRBD1 aligns across 9 bases. Germline V gene data show CDR1 as SGHRS and CDR2 as YFSETQ. The CDR3 has 17 residues. V gave up 3 bases and J gave up 7 bases; unmatched junction bases: 14. Here the CDR3 reads CASSSTATGGVGNEQFF. For the CDR3, the DNA is TGCGCCAGCAGCTCGACCGCAACAGGGGGCGTCGGGAATGAGCAGTTCTTC.

The rearrangement uses TRBV2 and TRBJ2-1; 14 positions match TRBD2. The CDR3 runs 16 residues. Germline-derived CDR1 and CDR2 are SNHLY and FYNNEI. V shed 6 bases, J shed 7 bases, and the junction held 8 bases outside the gene matches. The CDR3 coding sequence is TGTGCCAGCAGGACAGGACTAGCGGGAGGCCAGAATGAGCAGTTCTTC. Protein product: CASRTGLAGGQNEQFF.

V usage is TRBV7-9 and J usage is TRBJ1-2, with D perhaps TRBD1 (5 bases). The V end lost 2 bases, the J end lost 4 bases, and 17 bases lay between the germline ends. This CDR3 comprises 16 residues. Germline CDR1 and CDR2: SEHNR and FQNEAQ (reference sequence). CDR3 region: CASSLSGRVIGYGYTF. The CDR3 DNA reads as TGTGCCAGCAGCTTATCAGGGCGAGTAATAGGCTATGGCTACACCTTC.

The chain is built from TRBV7-6 and TRBJ1-1, with D perhaps TRBD1 (5 bases). From germline, CDR1 is SGHVS and CDR2 FNYEAQ. The length of the CDR3 is 15 residues. Trimming pared 0 bases from V and 0 bases from J, leaving 8 bases between. The CDR3 nucleotides read TGTGCCAGCAGCTTAGCCCAGGGTTTGAACACTGAAGCTTTCTTT. Translating gives CASSLAQGLNTEAFF.

J is TRBJ1-1 and V is TRBV10-3; 8 bases align to TRBD1. V lost 11 bases, J lost 1 base, and 9 bases stayed unmatched. Germline V gene sequence: CDR1 ENHRY, CDR2 SYGVKD. The CDR3 has 14 amino acids. For the CDR3, the DNA is TGTGCCTCTTCCGGGACAGGCGAGAACACTGAAGCTTTCTTT. As protein: CASSGTGENTEAFF.

The genes are TRBV4-1 and TRBJ1-6; D is uncertain. V lost 4 bases to trimming and J lost 3 bases, with 16 bases between them. The V gene's germline CDR1 is MGHRA and CDR2 YSYEKL. This CDR3 comprises 17 residues. The CDR3 DNA is TGCGCCAGCAGCCTAAGATGGGCGGGAGACTATAATTCACCCCTCCACTTT. It encodes CASSLRWAGDYNSPLHF.

V and J are TRBV19 and TRBJ1-1; maybe TRBD1 (5 bases). Germline-derived CDR1 and CDR2 are LNHDA and SQIVND (reference sequence). CDR3 size: 12 residues. Written as DNA, the CDR3 is TGTGGAGCCGGGGGTGACGACACTGAAGCTTTCTTT. As protein: CGAGGDDTEAFF.

This chain uses TRBV27 with TRBJ2-1; 7 bases agree with TRBD1. Germline lookup yields CDR1 MNHEY and CDR2 SMNVEV (reference sequence). Trimming cost V 4 bases and J 1 base; bases outside gene matches: 4. This CDR3 has 15 amino acids. The CDR3 protein is CASSSETGSYNEQFF. The CDR3 DNA sequence: TGTGCCAGCAGTTCGGAGACAGGGTCCTACAATGAGCAGTTCTTC.

The chain uses TRBV5-1 and TRBJ2-7, with a tentative D call TRBD1 (5 bases). The CDR3 is 13 residues long. Germline V lookup: CDR1 SGHRS, CDR2 YFSETQ. The V gene lost 0 bases and the J gene lost 6 bases, with 10 bases spanning the gap. The CDR3 region is CASSLVAGFEQYF. As DNA, the CDR3 is TGCGCCAGCAGCTTGGTAGCAGGGTTCGAGCAGTACTTC.

The rearrangement uses TRBV18 and TRBJ1-2; D call uncertain. The CDR3 extends over 12 amino acids. Germline CDR1 reads KGHSH; CDR2 reads LQKENI. With 6 bases removed from V and 6 bases from J, the gap between germline ends came to 11 bases. The CDR3 spells CASSSTTDGYTF. In nucleotides, the CDR3 is TGTGCCAGCTCCTCTACTACGGATGGCTACACCTTC.

The chain carries TRBV5-1 and TRBJ2-2; 7 bases match TRBD2. The CDR3 contains 15 residues. The V gene's germline CDR1 is SGHRS and CDR2 YFSETQ. After removal of 4 bases from V and 1 base from J, the junction contained 4 bases not matched to a gene. In DNA, the CDR3 is TGCGCCAGCAGCGCTCTAGCGGAGAACACCGGGGAGCTGTTTTTT. Translation gives CASSALAENTGELFF. The complete variable domain, with remaining parts taken from reference TRBV5-1 and TRBJ2-2, reads KAGVTQTPRYLIKTRGQQVTLSCSPISGHRSVSWYQQTPGQGLQFLFEYFSETQRNKGNFPGRFSGRQFSNSRSEMNVSTLELGDSALYLCASSALAENTGELFFGEGSRLTVL.

The chain is built from TRBV4-1 and TRBJ2-7, with 12 bases identical to TRBD1. This CDR3 region has 15 residues. CDR1 is MGHRA, CDR2 YSYEKL, per germline. Trimming cost V 0 bases and J 5 bases; bases outside gene matches: 2. The CDR3 reads CASSQEGTGGNEQYF. The CDR3 nucleotides are TGCGCCAGCAGCCAAGAGGGGACAGGGGGCAACGAGCAGTACTTC.

V usage is TRBV7-3 and J usage is TRBJ1-2; tentatively, D is TRBD1 (6 bases). V lost 1 base, J lost 8 bases, and 11 bases lay in between. The CDR3 loop spans 13 amino acids. Germline CDR1 reads SGHTA; CDR2 reads FQGTGA. The CDR3 region is CASSLNREDGYTF. The CDR3 DNA is TGTGCCAGCAGCTTAAACAGGGAAGACGGCTACACCTTC.

For the CDR3, the DNA is TGTGCCAGCAGCTTAAGAGTGGGGAGGAACACTGAAGCTTTCTTT. Translated, it gives CASSLRVGRNTEAFF. The rearrangement links TRBV7-3 to TRBJ1-1; the D is unclear. Germline V CDR1 and CDR2: SGHTA, FQGTGA. Trimming pared 1 base from V and 1 base from J, leaving 10 bases between. The CDR3 extends over 15 amino acids.

The chain has TRBV19 and TRBJ1-5, with TRBD1 matching over 7 bases. The CDR3 has 14 residues. V was pared by 7 bases and J by 4 bases, with 7 bases of the junction left unmatched. Germline V gene data show CDR1 as LNHDA and CDR2 as SQIVND (reference sequence). CDR3 sequence (DNA): TGTGCCAGTACCCACTTGGACAGGAATCAGCCCCAGCATTTT. Translation: CASTHLDRNQPQHF. The entire variable domain, with the rest obtained from reference TRBV19 and TRBJ1-5, is as follows: DGGITQSPKYLFRKEGQNVTLSCEQNLNHDAMYWYRQDPGQGLRLIYYSQIVNDFQKGDIAEGYSVSREKKESFPLTVTSAQKNPTAFYLCASTHLDRNQPQHFGDGTRLSIL.

V is TRBV27 and J is TRBJ2-7, with TRBD2 matching over 16 bases. Trimming removed 7 bases from V and 7 bases from J; junction bases left unmatched: 16. The CDR3 sequence is 18 residues long. Germline V gene sequence: CDR1 MNHEY, CDR2 SMNVEV (reference sequence). The CDR3 sequence: CASTAGLAGGPSPGEQYF. As DNA, the CDR3 is TGTGCCAGCACCGCGGGACTAGCGGGAGGGCCCTCCCCGGGTGAGCAGTACTTC.

The V and J genes are TRBV7-2 and TRBJ2-6, with 8 bases that match TRBD1. The CDR3 sequence is 17 residues long. Germline V gene lookup returns CDR1 SGHTA and CDR2 FQGNSA. The V gene end was trimmed by 5 bases and the J gene end by 2 bases; junction bases not matched to a gene: 8. The CDR3 here is CASSRTTDRAGANVLTF. As DNA, the CDR3 is TGTGCCAGCAGCCGGACAACGGACAGGGCTGGGGCCAACGTCCTGACTTTC.

A single count supports this clone. The J gene is TRBJ2-3, the V gene TRBV18, with D unresolved. V lost 2 bases and J 2 bases, leaving 8 bases between the germline ends. CDR1 is KGHSH and CDR2 is LQKENI in the germline V gene. The CDR3 contains 14 residues. The CDR3 loop reads CASSPSGPTDTQYF. The DNA for the CDR3 is TGTGCCAGCTCACCAAGTGGCCCCACAGATACGCAGTATTTT.

The gene calls are TRBV12-5 and TRBJ2-1, with D possibly being TRBD2 (6 bases). This CDR3 has 20 residues. Germline V gives CDR1 LGHNT, CDR2 FRNRAP. V was pared by 0 bases and J by 0 bases, with 21 bases between. This chain's CDR3 is CASGLVRLLGGRDSYNEQFF. The CDR3 coding sequence is TGTGCTAGTGGTTTGGTACGATTACTCGGCGGGCGGGACTCCTACAATGAGCAGTTCTTC.

About this clone itself: Other DNA sequences in this specimen translate into the identical CDR3. The V call is TRBV7-2, the J call TRBJ2-7; D possibly corresponds to TRBD1 (6 bases). From germline, CDR1 is SGHTA and CDR2 FQGNSA. Trimming took 1 base from V and 3 from J, leaving 7 bases between them. There are 13 residues in the CDR3. This CDR3 reads CASSLGQDYEQYF. The CDR3 DNA sequence: TGTGCCAGCAGCTTAGGACAGGACTACGAGCAGTACTTC.

The V call is TRBV2, the J call TRBJ1-2; the D gene is possibly TRBD1 (5 bases). This CDR3 is built from 13 residues. Germline values: CDR1 SNHLY, CDR2 FYNNEI. The V end lost 10 bases, the J end lost 2 bases, and 14 bases lay between the germline ends. The CDR3 reads CATREGPNYGYTF. CDR3 in DNA: TGTGCCACGAGGGAGGGGCCAAACTATGGCTACACCTTC.